A selection of T cell receptor beta chains follows, all from one sample in a study of cytomegalovirus exposure and HLA in healthy donors. Some clones are missing from TCRdb's copy, which holds only in-frame ones; the method was immunoSEQ multiplex PCR. Of 150,000 to 200,000 clones listed, about 80% were seen once; the top ten hold less than 10%. The sequenced sample consisted of PBMCs. Receptor source: a man between 18 and 29 years old in good health and CMV-seropositive. CDR3s include the opening cysteine and the closing phenylalanine or tryptophan. Fields, in order: J gene, clone size, D gene, V gene, CDR3 protein, CDR3 DNA. D genes are given only for firm matches. The size entry is marked missing in some rows and otherwise reads once, few, many or a size class.

j_gene: TRBJ2-2
abundance: -
d_gene: TRBD2
v_gene: TRBV4-1
CDR3aa: CASSQDQTSGRAGGELFF
CDR3nt: TGCGCCAGCAGCCAAGACCAGACTAGCGGGAGGGCCGGCGGGGAGCTGTTTTTT

j_gene: TRBJ2-3
abundance: -
d_gene: TRBD2
v_gene: TRBV5-8
CDR3aa: CASSSGSGSSDTQYF
CDR3nt: TGTGCCAGCAGCTCAGGGAGCGGGAGCTCAGATACGCAGTATTTT

j_gene: TRBJ2-7
abundance: -
d_gene: TRBD2
v_gene: TRBV29-1
CDR3aa: CSVLGGGPYEQYF
CDR3nt: TGCAGCGTTCTGGGGGGGGGACCCTACGAGCAGTACTTC

j_gene: TRBJ2-7
abundance: -
d_gene: -
v_gene: TRBV11-1
CDR3aa: CASSPSFLLSSYEQYF
CDR3nt: TGTGCCAGCAGCCCCTCCTTCTTACTTAGCTCCTACGAGCAGTACTTC

j_gene: TRBJ2-5
abundance: -
d_gene: TRBD2
v_gene: TRBV7-6
CDR3aa: CASSRRGGEGETQYF
CDR3nt: TGTGCCAGCAGCCGGAGGGGCGGGGAGGGAGAGACCCAGTACTTC

j_gene: TRBJ1-1
abundance: few
d_gene: -
v_gene: TRBV28
CDR3aa: CASSWREGGTEAFF
CDR3nt: TGTGCCAGCAGTTGGAGGGAGGGGGGCACTGAAGCTTTCTTT

j_gene: TRBJ1-3
abundance: -
d_gene: -
v_gene: TRBV5-6
CDR3aa: CASTKTGPGNTIYF
CDR3nt: TGTGCCAGCACAAAAACAGGGCCTGGAAACACCATATATTTT

j_gene: TRBJ2-1
abundance: -
d_gene: -
v_gene: TRBV11-2
CDR3aa: CASSLLGALDEQFF
CDR3nt: TGTGCCAGCAGCTTGCTGGGGGCTTTGGATGAGCAGTTCTTC

j_gene: TRBJ1-1
abundance: once
d_gene: -
v_gene: TRBV30
CDR3aa: CAWSVLGNTEAFF
CDR3nt: TGTGCCTGGAGTGTACTAGGGAACACTGAAGCTTTCTTT

j_gene: TRBJ1-5
abundance: -
d_gene: -
v_gene: TRBV6-1
CDR3aa: CASSEVRGLNQPQHF
CDR3nt: TGTGCCAGCAGTGAAGTAAGAGGGCTTAATCAGCCCCAGCATTTT

j_gene: TRBJ2-7
abundance: -
d_gene: TRBD1
v_gene: TRBV7-9
CDR3aa: CASRRPGQKDYEQYF
CDR3nt: TGTGCCTCACGTCGCCCGGGACAGAAAGACTACGAGCAGTACTTC

j_gene: TRBJ2-1
abundance: few
d_gene: TRBD2
v_gene: TRBV10-1
CDR3aa: CASSEVAGGPTNEQFF
CDR3nt: TGCGCCAGCAGTGAGGTGGCGGGGGGGCCTACAAATGAGCAGTTCTTC

j_gene: TRBJ2-1
abundance: -
d_gene: TRBD2
v_gene: TRBV7-9
CDR3aa: CASSPPLAGANEQFF
CDR3nt: TGTGCCAGCAGCCCCCCCCTAGCGGGAGCCAATGAGCAGTTCTTC

j_gene: TRBJ2-2
abundance: -
d_gene: TRBD1
v_gene: TRBV7-8
CDR3aa: CASSTRRRDRGYKEPNTGELFF
CDR3nt: TGTGCCAGCAGCACACGTAGAAGGGACAGGGGATATAAGGAACCTAACACCGGGGAGCTGTTTTTT

j_gene: TRBJ1-1
abundance: -
d_gene: -
v_gene: TRBV23-1
CDR3aa: CASVLGGTEAFF
CDR3nt: TGCGCCAGCGTACTGGGAGGCACTGAAGCTTTCTTT

j_gene: TRBJ1-2
abundance: -
d_gene: TRBD1
v_gene: TRBV7-6
CDR3aa: CASSAEAGQGLSGYGYTF
CDR3nt: TGTGCCAGCAGCGCAGAGGCGGGACAGGGCTTGTCTGGCTATGGCTACACCTTC

j_gene: TRBJ2-7
abundance: -
d_gene: TRBD1
v_gene: TRBV5-1
CDR3aa: CASSFGQESSYEQYF
CDR3nt: TGCGCCAGCAGCTTCGGACAGGAAAGCTCCTACGAGCAGTACTTC

j_gene: TRBJ2-5
abundance: few
d_gene: TRBD2
v_gene: TRBV11-3
CDR3aa: CASSPTSGQETQYF
CDR3nt: TGTGCCAGCAGCCCAACTAGCGGCCAAGAGACCCAGTACTTC

j_gene: TRBJ2-7
abundance: -
d_gene: -
v_gene: TRBV14
CDR3aa: CASSQGGGGRSYEQYF
CDR3nt: TGTGCCAGCAGCCAAGGAGGGGGGGGGCGATCCTACGAGCAGTACTTC

j_gene: TRBJ1-1
abundance: -
d_gene: -
v_gene: TRBV5-1
CDR3aa: CASSQPPGTPNTEAFF
CDR3nt: TGCGCCAGCAGCCAGCCCCCCGGGACACCTAACACTGAAGCTTTCTTT

j_gene: TRBJ2-7
abundance: -
d_gene: -
v_gene: TRBV9
CDR3aa: CASSAGHFYEQYF
CDR3nt: TGTGCCAGCAGCGCGGGTCACTTCTACGAGCAGTACTTC

j_gene: TRBJ1-4
abundance: -
d_gene: -
v_gene: TRBV7-4
CDR3aa: CASFPCPREDEKLFF
CDR3nt: TGTGCCAGCTTCCCATGCCCCAGGGAGGATGAAAAACTGTTTTTT

j_gene: TRBJ2-2
abundance: -
d_gene: -
v_gene: TRBV4-1
CDR3aa: CASSQDSTGELFF
CDR3nt: TGCGCCAGCAGCCAGGACAGTACCGGGGAGCTGTTTTTT

j_gene: TRBJ1-2
abundance: -
d_gene: TRBD1
v_gene: TRBV5-4
CDR3aa: CASSSGTAFYGYTF
CDR3nt: TGTGCCAGCAGCTCTGGGACAGCCTTCTATGGCTACACCTTC

j_gene: TRBJ1-1
abundance: few
d_gene: -
v_gene: TRBV11-1
CDR3aa: CASSALTSGPFF
CDR3nt: TGTGCCAGCAGCGCTTTGACCTCAGGGCCTTTCTTT

j_gene: TRBJ1-5
abundance: -
d_gene: -
v_gene: TRBV6-1
CDR3aa: CASSGHNQPQHF
CDR3nt: TGTGCCAGCAGTGGACATAATCAGCCCCAGCATTTT

j_gene: TRBJ1-2
abundance: -
d_gene: TRBD1
v_gene: TRBV10-3
CDR3aa: CAIGGQEDYYGYTF
CDR3nt: TGTGCCATCGGGGGACAGGAGGACTACTATGGCTACACCTTC

j_gene: TRBJ2-5
abundance: -
d_gene: TRBD1
v_gene: TRBV28
CDR3aa: CASSSVTGTDKETQYF
CDR3nt: TGTGCCAGCAGTTCCGTTACCGGGACAGACAAAGAGACCCAGTACTTC

j_gene: TRBJ1-1
abundance: -
d_gene: -
v_gene: TRBV6-6
CDR3aa: CASSYSRVGTEAFF
CDR3nt: TGTGCCAGCAGTTACTCGAGGGTGGGCACTGAAGCTTTCTTT

j_gene: TRBJ2-1
abundance: -
d_gene: -
v_gene: TRBV7-6
CDR3aa: CASTGTGSSYNEQFF
CDR3nt: TGTGCCAGCACCGGAACCGGGAGCTCCTACAATGAGCAGTTCTTC

j_gene: TRBJ1-1
abundance: -
d_gene: -
v_gene: TRBV19
CDR3aa: CASSPLSRGEAFF
CDR3nt: TGTGCCAGTAGTCCCCTCAGTAGGGGTGAAGCTTTCTTT

j_gene: TRBJ2-1
abundance: -
d_gene: TRBD1
v_gene: TRBV27
CDR3aa: CASSLGTGAYNEQFF
CDR3nt: TGTGCCAGCAGTTTAGGGACAGGGGCCTACAATGAGCAGTTCTTC

j_gene: TRBJ1-4
abundance: once
d_gene: TRBD1
v_gene: TRBV14
CDR3aa: CASSQSRGLGEKLFF
CDR3nt: TGTGCCAGCAGTCAATCCAGGGGGTTGGGTGAAAAACTGTTTTTT

j_gene: TRBJ2-1
abundance: -
d_gene: -
v_gene: TRBV7-2
CDR3aa: CASSRASGGAKQFF
CDR3nt: TGTGCCAGCAGCCGTGCTAGTGGGGGGGCTAAGCAGTTCTTC

j_gene: TRBJ1-1
abundance: -
d_gene: -
v_gene: TRBV11-3
CDR3aa: CASSSQGNTEAFF
CDR3nt: TGTGCCAGCAGCTCTCAGGGGAACACTGAAGCTTTCTTT

j_gene: TRBJ2-2
abundance: -
d_gene: -
v_gene: TRBV9
CDR3aa: CASSVGLVSWAGELFF
CDR3nt: TGTGCCAGCAGCGTGGGACTGGTTAGCTGGGCCGGGGAGCTGTTTTTT

j_gene: TRBJ2-7
abundance: -
d_gene: TRBD2
v_gene: TRBV27
CDR3aa: CASSLGGLAGGYEQYF
CDR3nt: TGTGCCAGCAGTTTGGGCGGACTAGCGGGAGGTTACGAGCAGTACTTC

j_gene: TRBJ1-1
abundance: -
d_gene: -
v_gene: TRBV19
CDR3aa: CASSQGLGNTEAFF
CDR3nt: TGTGCCAGTAGTCAGGGCCTCGGGAACACTGAAGCTTTCTTT

j_gene: TRBJ2-7
abundance: -
d_gene: TRBD1
v_gene: TRBV7-8
CDR3aa: CASSTEDRGAYEQYF
CDR3nt: TGTGCCAGCAGCACAGAAGACAGGGGGGCCTACGAGCAGTACTTC

j_gene: TRBJ2-2
abundance: once
d_gene: TRBD2
v_gene: TRBV4-2
CDR3aa: CASSPDRVLSLAGGGDTGELFF
CDR3nt: TGTGCCAGCAGCCCCGACCGCGTTTTAAGTCTAGCGGGAGGGGGGGACACCGGGGAGCTGTTTTTT

j_gene: TRBJ2-1
abundance: -
d_gene: TRBD1
v_gene: TRBV7-2
CDR3aa: CASSSDRGPYNEQFF
CDR3nt: TGTGCCAGCAGCTCGGACAGGGGGCCCTACAATGAGCAGTTCTTC

j_gene: TRBJ1-2
abundance: -
d_gene: TRBD1
v_gene: TRBV11-2
CDR3aa: CASSSSRQGADHGYTF
CDR3nt: TGTGCCAGCAGCTCCTCCAGACAGGGGGCTGATCATGGCTACACCTTC

j_gene: TRBJ2-7
abundance: -
d_gene: -
v_gene: TRBV4-3
CDR3aa: CASSQEARDYEQYF
CDR3nt: TGCGCCAGCAGCCAAGAGGCGCGGGATTACGAGCAGTACTTC

j_gene: TRBJ1-2
abundance: -
d_gene: TRBD1
v_gene: TRBV5-1
CDR3aa: CASSPGPGQGYGYTF
CDR3nt: TGCGCCAGCAGCCCGGGACCGGGACAGGGCTATGGCTACACCTTC

j_gene: TRBJ1-2
abundance: -
d_gene: -
v_gene: TRBV28
CDR3aa: CASSLVRPPFHGYTF
CDR3nt: TGTGCCAGCAGTTTAGTCAGGCCCCCTTTCCATGGCTACACCTTC

j_gene: TRBJ2-3
abundance: -
d_gene: -
v_gene: TRBV5-1
CDR3aa: CASSLGGSGSYTDTQYF
CDR3nt: TGCGCCAGCAGCTTGGGGGGTAGCGGTTCCTACACAGATACGCAGTATTTT

j_gene: TRBJ2-7
abundance: -
d_gene: -
v_gene: TRBV4-2
CDR3aa: CASSQDLGIWYEQYF
CDR3nt: TGTGCCAGCAGCCAAGATCTTGGCATTTGGTACGAGCAGTACTTC

j_gene: TRBJ2-1
abundance: -
d_gene: -
v_gene: TRBV5-4
CDR3aa: CASSLAYRDGEQFF
CDR3nt: TGTGCCAGCAGCTTGGCCTACAGGGACGGTGAGCAGTTCTTC

j_gene: TRBJ1-2
abundance: -
d_gene: -
v_gene: TRBV6-6
CDR3aa: CASSWAPNYGYTF
CDR3nt: TGTGCCAGCAGTTGGGCCCCAAACTATGGCTACACCTTC

j_gene: TRBJ2-5
abundance: -
d_gene: -
v_gene: TRBV7-8
CDR3aa: CASRGAGAWQETQYF
CDR3nt: TGTGCCAGCAGGGGAGCAGGGGCATGGCAAGAGACCCAGTACTTC

j_gene: TRBJ1-2
abundance: -
d_gene: TRBD1
v_gene: TRBV2
CDR3aa: CANDQGARGYTF
CDR3nt: TGTGCCAACGATCAGGGGGCGCGCGGCTACACCTTC

j_gene: TRBJ1-2
abundance: -
d_gene: -
v_gene: TRBV19
CDR3aa: CASAIGQRIGGYTF
CDR3nt: TGTGCGAGTGCTATAGGACAGAGAATTGGGGGCTACACCTTC